The present entry profiles one T cell receptor beta chain with its context. The V gene lost 0 bases and the J gene lost 8 bases, with 16 bases spanning the gap. Germline V lookup: CDR1 LGHNA, CDR2 YSLEER. This CDR3 region has 16 residues. This record comes from a study of T cell responses to AZD1222 COVID-19 vaccine. Sequencing was performed with immunoSEQ multiplex PCR; in TCRdb, only in-frame clones are kept and a portion is missing. This sample yields about 150,000 clones, of which roughly 90% are seen a single time; 1.1% to 1.5% belongs to the top ten. The rearrangement joins TRBV4-3 to TRBJ1-4; D is ambiguous. Source: peripheral blood, taken on day 0 of AZD1222 vaccination. This clonotype originated in an adult in good health. The CDR3 here is CASSQEEGRPGEKLFF. The CDR3 nucleotides are TGCGCCAGCAGCCAAGAGGAAGGGAGGCCGGGGGAAAAACTGTTTTTT.